This T cell receptor (beta chain) stems from a study of OX40 agonist ivuxolimab in advanced cancers. Findings and caveats of the study: Normalized T-cell clonal expansion was also low in a subset of nonresponders.

V lost 7 bases, J lost 7 bases, and 24 bases lay in between. This CDR3 is built from 15 residues. This clone was seen a single time. The antigen is not known. Method: immunoSEQ multiplex PCR; TCRdb's copy keeps in-frame clones and lacks some. The table lists 85,000 to 95,000 clones, roughly nine tenths of them singletons, with approximately 0.3% in the top ten. The clonotype was recovered from an adult with an advanced solid tumor such as melanoma, head and neck, liver or kidney cancer. This sample comprised CD4+ or CD8+ T cells sorted from blood, obtained in a trial of the OX40 agonist ivuxolimab. This chain connects TRBV5-3 to TRBJ2-7; D might be TRBD1 (6 bases). TRBV5-3 is an ORF, and what it does is uncertain. CDR3 DNA: TGTGCCAGACACCAGACGGGACAAACACCGAGGGAGCAGTACTTC. Translated: CARHQTGQTPREQYF.